Each of the 2 T cell receptor beta chains below was sequenced from the same sample in a study of cytomegalovirus exposure and HLA in healthy donors. Amplification used 60 Vbeta primers and 13 Jbeta primers. Profiled with immunoSEQ multiplex PCR; TCRdb holds only in-frame clones, not every one. This repertoire shows under 170,000 clones, 75% to 85% found once; its top ten account for approximately 3.7%. Sequencing was carried out using PBMCs. The receptors stem from a human donor in good health.

The rearrangement uses TRBV12-5 and TRBJ2-1, with 10 bases matching TRBD2. Germline CDR1 and CDR2: LGHNT and FRNRAP. J gave up 9 bases and V 5 bases, and 16 bases lay outside the gene matches. The CDR3 loop spans 17 amino acids. CDR3: CASGQTTSGIREGEQFF. CDR3 DNA: TGTGCTAGTGGTCAAACCACTAGCGGGATTAGGGAGGGTGAGCAGTTCTTC.

V usage is TRBV18 and J usage is TRBJ1-1, with a weak D call TRBD1 (5 bases). The V end lost 5 bases, the J end lost 4 bases, and 8 bases lay between the germline ends. Germline CDR1 is KGHSH and CDR2 is LQKENI. The CDR3 loop spans 12 amino acids. For the CDR3, the DNA is TGTGCCAGCTCAACAGGTGCCACTGAAGCTTTCTTT. Amino acids: CASSTGATEAFF. Combining the CDR3 with reference TRBV18 and TRBJ1-1 gives the whole variable domain NAGVMQNPRHLVRRRGQEARLRCSPMKGHSHVYWYRQLPEEGLKFMVYLQKENIIDESGMPKERFSAEFPKEGPSILRIQQVVRGDSAAYFCASSTGATEAFFGQGTRLTVV.